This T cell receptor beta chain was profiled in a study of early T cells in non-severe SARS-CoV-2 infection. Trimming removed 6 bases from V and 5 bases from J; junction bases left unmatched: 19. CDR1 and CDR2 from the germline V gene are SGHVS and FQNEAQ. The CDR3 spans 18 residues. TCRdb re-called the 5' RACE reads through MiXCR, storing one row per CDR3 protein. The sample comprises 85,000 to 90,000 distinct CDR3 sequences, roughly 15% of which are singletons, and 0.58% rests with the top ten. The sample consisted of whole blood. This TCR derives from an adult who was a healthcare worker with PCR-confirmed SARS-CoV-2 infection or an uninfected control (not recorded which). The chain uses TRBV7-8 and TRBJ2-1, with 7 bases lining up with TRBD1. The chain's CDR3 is CASRPQVSPRGHHNEQFF. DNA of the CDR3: TGTGCCAGCAGGCCACAAGTTAGCCCAAGGGGGCACCACAATGAGCAGTTCTTC.